The next 14 T cell receptor beta chains were all read from a single sample in a study of cytomegalovirus exposure and HLA in healthy donors (dated by TCRdb to between 2016 and 2019). Library generation was performed with the immunoSEQ multiplex PCR assay. For the multiplex PCR, a mixture combining 60 forward primers for TCR Vbeta segments and 13 reverse primers for TCR Jbeta segments was used. TCRdb retrieved this table from immuneACCESS and kept in-frame rearrangements only. Not all clones are present; in checked studies, unresolved V genes account for under half, and no reason is known for the remainder. This sample comprises around 160,000 clones, approximately 77% of them detected only once. The ten top clones hold 2% to 2.5% of the sample. Sequencing was performed on PBMCs. Source of these receptors: a man in his fifties in good health and CMV-seropositive.

The chain uses TRBV29-1 and TRBJ2-7; a possible D gene is TRBD1 (6 bases). The CDR3 runs to 14 residues. V shed 3 bases and J shed 0 bases, with 12 bases lying between them. Per the germline V gene, CDR1 is SQVTM and CDR2 is ANQGSEA. As DNA, the CDR3 is TGCAGCGTTGACGTACAGGGAAGCTCCTACGAGCAGTACTTC. Its protein product is CSVDVQGSSYEQYF.

J is TRBJ2-3 and V is TRBV4-3; D remains ambiguous. Germline-derived CDR1 and CDR2 are LGHNA and YSLEER. The length of the CDR3 is 13 residues. The V gene lost 4 bases and the J gene lost 6 bases, with 11 bases spanning the gap. The CDR3 DNA reads as TGCGCCAGCAGCCCCCAGGTTAGGGATACGCAGTATTTT. Translated: CASSPQVRDTQYF.

This sequence joins TRBV5-1 and TRBJ2-3, with 8 bases lining up with TRBD2. This CDR3 has 15 residues. V shed 4 bases and J 1 base; nucleotides not matched to a gene: 5. Germline CDR1 SGHRS, CDR2 YFSETQ. CDR3 nucleotides: TGCGCCAGCAGCCCTACTAGCGGCGGCACAGATACGCAGTATTTT. This translates into CASSPTSGGTDTQYF.

This clone was detected a few times. The chain employs TRBV27 and TRBJ2-2, with 7 bases fitting TRBD1. This CDR3 spans 20 amino acids. Germline CDR1 reads MNHEY; CDR2 reads SMNVEV (reference sequence). V lost 2 bases, J lost 1 base, and 16 bases stayed unmatched. The CDR3 DNA reads TGTGCCAGCAGTTTACGACCCAGACTTTACAGGGGCGGGAACACCGGGGAGCTGTTTTTT. Residues: CASSLRPRLYRGGNTGELFF.

This clone has a handful of counts. The V gene is TRBV6-6, the J gene TRBJ2-7; 12 bases agree with TRBD2. Germline lookup yields CDR1 MNHNY and CDR2 SVGAGI (reference sequence). The trim removed 8 bases at V and 1 base at J, leaving 6 bases unmatched. The CDR3 contains 15 residues. CDR3 sequence: CASLRTSGDSYEQYF. CDR3 sequence (DNA): TGTGCCAGCCTCCGGACTAGCGGGGATTCCTACGAGCAGTACTTC.

The chain employs TRBV4-2 and TRBJ2-7; tentative D call: TRBD1 (5 bases). Germline values: CDR1 LGHNA, CDR2 YNFKEQ. V gave up 4 bases and J gave up 3 bases, with 10 bases separating them. The CDR3 has 13 amino acids. CDR3 region: CASSPGRDYEQYF. CDR3 DNA sequence: TGTGCCAGCAGCCCCGGCAGGGACTACGAGCAGTACTTC.

This chain connects TRBV9 to TRBJ1-1, with 7 bases fitting TRBD1. Germline V CDR1 and CDR2: SGDLS, YYNGEE. The V segment lost 0 bases and the J segment 4 bases; nucleotides outside the gene matches: 6. This CDR3 region has 15 residues. The CDR3 DNA sequence: TGTGCCAGCAGCGTAGGGGGCAGGGGGAGCACTGAAGCTTTCTTT. It specifies CASSVGGRGSTEAFF.

The rearrangement joins TRBV19 to TRBJ1-2, with TRBD1 identical over 10 bases. From germline, CDR1 is LNHDA and CDR2 SQIVND (reference sequence). J gave up 7 bases and V 6 bases, and 17 bases lay outside the gene matches. The CDR3 sequence is 17 residues long. DNA of the CDR3: TGTGCCAGTAGGCCGGGACAGGGGTCTCCTAGCGCCTTTGGCTACACCTTC. Its translation is CASRPGQGSPSAFGYTF.

The J gene is TRBJ1-4, the V gene TRBV4-3; D may be TRBD1 (5 bases). From germline, CDR1 is LGHNA and CDR2 YSLEER. The CDR3 sequence is 16 residues long. V lost 1 base and J lost 7, with 16 bases in between. This chain's CDR3 is CASSQGSTGRGEKLFF. In nucleotides, the CDR3 is TGCGCCAGCAGCCAAGGGAGTACGGGTAGGGGTGAAAAACTGTTTTTT.

The J gene is TRBJ2-5, the V gene TRBV28, with 14 bases matching TRBD2. The CDR3 covers 17 residues. V shed 4 bases and J 5 bases; nucleotides not matched to a gene: 9. Germline V CDR1 and CDR2: MDHEN, SYDVKM. The CDR3 loop reads CASSSWTSGGPRETQYF. The CDR3 DNA is TGTGCCAGCAGTTCGTGGACTAGCGGGGGGCCGAGGGAGACCCAGTACTTC.

The chain joins TRBV28 to TRBJ1-1, with D hard to call. The germline V gene encodes CDR1 MDHEN and CDR2 SYDVKM. The V end was cut by 5 bases, the J end by 7 bases, with 11 bases between. The CDR3 loop spans 12 amino acids. The CDR3 DNA is TGTGCCAGCAGTATCTCCGTTCTTGAAGCTTTCTTT. It translates to CASSISVLEAFF.

The chain links TRBV19 to TRBJ1-6; possibly TRBD1 for D (5 bases). Germline V gene lookup returns CDR1 LNHDA and CDR2 SQIVND (reference sequence). The CDR3 loop spans 16 amino acids. Trimming removed 5 bases from V and 0 bases from J, with 11 bases in between. In DNA form, the CDR3 reads TGTGCCAGTAGTCCCGGGGGTAGCTCCTATAATTCACCCCTCCACTTT. Encoded protein: CASSPGGSSYNSPLHF.

The chain combines TRBV7-2 with TRBJ1-2; D unclear. V was trimmed by 1 base and J by 7 bases, leaving 10 bases between them. From germline, CDR1 is SGHTA and CDR2 FQGNSA. CDR3 size: 13 residues. In DNA, the CDR3 is TGTGCCAGCAGCTTAGACAGCTTTTCTGGCTACACCTTC. Amino acids: CASSLDSFSGYTF.

The rearrangement joins TRBV5-6 to TRBJ2-5; a possible D gene is TRBD2 (5 bases). V was clipped by 5 bases and J by 4 bases, with 18 bases between them. The germline V gene encodes CDR1 SGHDT and CDR2 YYEEEE. CDR3 length equals 15 residues. In nucleotides, the CDR3 is TGTGCCAGCAGTTTCCCCGGGGAGACCTTAGAGACCCAGTACTTC. Translated: CASSFPGETLETQYF.